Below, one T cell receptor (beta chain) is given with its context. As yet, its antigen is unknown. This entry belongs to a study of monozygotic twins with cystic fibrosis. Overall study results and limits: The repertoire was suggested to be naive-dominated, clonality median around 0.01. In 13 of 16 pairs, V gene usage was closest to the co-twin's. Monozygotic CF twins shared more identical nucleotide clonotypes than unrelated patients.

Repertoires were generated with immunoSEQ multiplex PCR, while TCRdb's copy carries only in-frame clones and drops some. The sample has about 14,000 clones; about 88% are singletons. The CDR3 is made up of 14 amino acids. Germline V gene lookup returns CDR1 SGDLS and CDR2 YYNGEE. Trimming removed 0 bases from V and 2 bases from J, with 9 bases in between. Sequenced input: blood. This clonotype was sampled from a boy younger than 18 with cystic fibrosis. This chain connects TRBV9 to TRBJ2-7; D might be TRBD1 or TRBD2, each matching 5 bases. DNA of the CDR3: TGTGCCAGCAGCGTAGATGGGGGACCCTACGAGCAGTACTTC. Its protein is CASSVDGGPYEQYF.